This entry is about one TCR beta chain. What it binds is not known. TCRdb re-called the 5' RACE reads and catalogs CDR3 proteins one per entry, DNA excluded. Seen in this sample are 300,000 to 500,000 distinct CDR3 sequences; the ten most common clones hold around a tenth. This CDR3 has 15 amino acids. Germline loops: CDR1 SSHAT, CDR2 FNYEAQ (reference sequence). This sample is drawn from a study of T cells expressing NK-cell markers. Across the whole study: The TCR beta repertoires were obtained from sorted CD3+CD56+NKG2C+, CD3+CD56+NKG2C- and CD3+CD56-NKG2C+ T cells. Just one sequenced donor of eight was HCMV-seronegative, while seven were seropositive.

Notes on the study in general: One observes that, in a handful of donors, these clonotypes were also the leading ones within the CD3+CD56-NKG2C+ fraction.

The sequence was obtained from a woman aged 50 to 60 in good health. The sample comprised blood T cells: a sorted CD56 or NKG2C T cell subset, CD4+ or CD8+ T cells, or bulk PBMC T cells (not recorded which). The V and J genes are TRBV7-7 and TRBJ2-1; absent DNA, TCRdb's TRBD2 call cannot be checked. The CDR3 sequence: CASSPPGAGRNEQFF. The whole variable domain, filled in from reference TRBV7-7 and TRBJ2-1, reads GAGVSQSPRYKVTKRGQDVTLRCDPISSHATLYWYQQALGQGPEFLTYFNYEAQPDKSGLPSDRFSAERPEGSISTLTIQRTEQRDSAMYRCASSPPGAGRNEQFFGPGTRLTVL.